This T cell receptor beta chain stems from a study of T cells in Graves' hyperthyroidism and ophthalmopathy. Researchers took RNA transcripts and amplified the TCR beta CDR3 regions from them. A set of HTBI primers served as the primers for a first-round RT-PCR of the TCR CDR3. MiXCR, applied by TCRdb to the multiplex PCR reads, yields one record per CDR3 protein. The top ten hold around 15% of the sample, which has 650,000 to 700,000 distinct CDR3 sequences, 15% to 20% seen once. Many counts were recorded for this clonotype. The CDR3 is 17 residues long. The germline CDR1 and CDR2 sequences are MNHEY and SMNVEV (reference sequence). V dropped 5 bases and J dropped 0 bases, with 18 bases sitting between them.

V gene TRBV27 combines with J gene TRBJ2-3; the D is unclear. The sample was blood. The TCR was taken from a man in his fifties with Graves' hyperthyroidism. CDR3 DNA: TGTGCCAGCAGTACCCTGCTTGACCGAACTAGCACAGATACGCAGTATTTT. Amino acids: CASSTLLDRTSTDTQYF.